These 20 T cell receptor beta chains originate from one sample sequenced in a study of blood T cells in healthy people across ages. A sample-barcoded 5' primer and a J-beta primer mix were used in a second PCR of roughly 6 to 11 cycles. One entry per CDR3 protein results from TCRdb running MiXCR on the 5' RACE reads. The sample shows 890,000 or so distinct CDR3 sequences, around two thirds of them seen only once. The sequenced material came from blood. Every receptor here comes from a man aged 25 to 40 in good health.

The chain joins TRBV7-9 to TRBJ2-5, with D tentatively TRBD2 (6 bases). CDR1 is SEHNR, CDR2 FQNEAQ, per germline (reference sequence). The V end lost 1 base, the J end lost 4 bases, and 13 bases lay between the germline ends. The CDR3 covers 15 residues. The CDR3 loop is CASSLGTLSGETQYF. Written as DNA, the CDR3 is TGTGCCAGCAGCTTAGGCACTCTTAGCGGAGAGACCCAGTACTTC.

This clonotype was seen only a few times. The chain couples TRBV3-1 to TRBJ2-7; possibly TRBD1 for D (6 bases). Trimming removed 4 bases at V and 5 bases at J, with 12 bases between. The CDR3 contains 13 residues. Germline V lookup: CDR1 LGHDT, CDR2 YNNKEL (reference sequence). The CDR3 sequence is CASSPTGLNEQYF. CDR3 nucleotide sequence: TGTGCCAGCAGCCCTACAGGGCTTAACGAGCAGTACTTC.

This clonotype was seen more than once but under ten times. V is TRBV7-9 and J is TRBJ2-7; 15 nucleotides line up with TRBD2. Losses at the gene ends were 5 bases for V and 1 base for J; bases not matched to a gene: 6. The CDR3 loop spans 17 amino acids. Germline CDR1 is SEHNR and CDR2 is FQNEAQ (reference sequence). CDR3 bases: TGTGCCAGCAGCCACGGGACTAGCGGGGGGAGGTCCTACGAGCAGTACTTC. This sequence encodes CASSHGTSGGRSYEQYF.

The chain is built from TRBV24-1 and TRBJ2-3, with a tentative D call TRBD2 (6 bases). This CDR3 spans 15 amino acids. V was shortened by 4 bases and J by 3 bases, with 13 bases between the two germline ends. Germline CDR1 is KGHDR and CDR2 is SFDVKD. This CDR3 reads CATSDRGGLTDTQYF. The CDR3, as DNA: TGTGCCACCAGTGACCGGGGAGGTCTGACAGATACGCAGTATTTT.

The chain uses TRBV29-1 and TRBJ2-2; 7 positions agree with TRBD1. The CDR3 spans 15 residues. Trimming at V came to 0 bases and at J to 5 bases, leaving 6 bases not matched to a gene. The germline V gene has CDR1 SQVTM and CDR2 ANQGSEA. The CDR3: CSVEENRGWTGELFF. The CDR3 coding sequence is TGCAGCGTTGAAGAAAACAGGGGATGGACCGGGGAGCTGTTTTTT.

The chain combines TRBV6-6 with TRBJ1-2, with 7 nucleotides matching TRBD1. The CDR3 has 13 amino acids. Losses at the gene ends were 6 bases for V and 4 bases for J; bases not matched to a gene: 5. The germline CDR1 and CDR2 sequences are MNHNY and SVGAGI (reference sequence). The CDR3, as DNA: TGTGCCAGCAGATCCGGGACAGCCTATGGCTACACCTTC. Protein sequence: CASRSGTAYGYTF.

The chain combines TRBV28 with TRBJ2-4, with 9 nucleotides matching TRBD1. The J call may be mistaken, given a closer DNA end match to TRBJ2-7. The CDR3 totals 15 residues. Germline CDR1 reads MDHEN; CDR2 reads SYDVKM. CDR3 loop: CASSRAGTGYNEQYF. CDR3 coding DNA: TGTGCCAGCAGCCGCGCCGGGACAGGGTACAACGAGCAGTACTTC.

This chain uses TRBV20-1 with TRBJ1-4, with 8 bases matching TRBD1. The germline V gene has CDR1 DFQATT and CDR2 SNEGSKA (reference sequence). There are 13 residues in the CDR3. The junction had 1 base not matched to a gene; V was cut back by 4 bases and J by 3 bases. The CDR3 DNA is TGCAGTGCTATACAGGGGGCTAATGAAAAACTGTTTTTT. Translating gives CSAIQGANEKLFF.

The genes are TRBV29-1 and TRBJ2-7, with D possibly matching TRBD1 (6 bases). Per germline, CDR1 SQVTM and CDR2 ANQGSEA. With 4 bases removed from V and 1 base from J, the gap between germline ends came to 14 bases. This CDR3 contains 14 residues. Here the CDR3 reads CSVGKTGPSYEQYF. The CDR3 DNA reads as TGCAGCGTTGGGAAGACAGGCCCATCCTACGAGCAGTACTTC.

This chain links TRBV28 with TRBJ1-2; D possibly corresponds to TRBD1 (5 bases). The CDR3 extends over 12 amino acids. V was trimmed by 5 bases and J by 4 bases, leaving 8 bases between them. Germline V gene sequence: CDR1 MDHEN, CDR2 SYDVKM. DNA for the CDR3: TGTGCCAGCAGTAGGGGCGGCTATGGCTACACCTTC. Translation gives CASSRGGYGYTF.

The rearrangement links TRBV7-9 to TRBJ2-7; TRBD1 is a possible D gene (6 bases). This CDR3 is 17 amino acids long. V lost 2 bases to trimming and J lost 4 bases, with 21 bases between them. Germline-derived CDR1 and CDR2 are SEHNR and FQNEAQ (reference sequence). The CDR3 spells CASSLRAPNRAEYEQYF. The CDR3 region has the DNA TGTGCCAGCAGCTTAAGGGCCCCCAACAGGGCGGAATACGAGCAGTACTTC. The complete variable domain, with remaining parts taken from reference TRBV7-9 and TRBJ2-7, reads DTGVSQNPRHKITKRGQNVTFRCDPISEHNRLYWYRQTLGQGPEFLTYFQNEAQLEKSRLLSDRFSAERPKGSFSTLEIQRTEQGDSAMYLCASSLRAPNRAEYEQYFGPGTRLTVT.

The chain is built from TRBV7-3 and TRBJ2-1, with D uncertain. The CDR3 runs 15 residues. Deletions cut 1 base from V and 6 bases from J, with 13 bases between. Germline V gene data show CDR1 as SGHTA and CDR2 as FQGTGA. DNA of the CDR3: TGTGCCAGCAGCTTAAATCTACGTAAAATCAATGAGCAGTTCTTC. Translating it yields CASSLNLRKINEQFF.

The V call is TRBV13, the J call TRBJ2-4, with a tentative D call TRBD2 (6 bases). Judging by the DNA end, TRBJ2-7 fits better; the J call may be wrong. CDR1 and CDR2 (germline): PRHDT, FYEKMQ (reference sequence). The CDR3 has 16 residues. The CDR3 DNA reads as TGTGCCAGCAGCCCGGGAGTAGCGACTCCTTCCTACGAGCAGTACTTC. It specifies CASSPGVATPSYEQYF.

This rearrangement joins TRBV6-5 to TRBJ1-5; 8 bases line up with TRBD1. V lost 6 bases, J lost 8 bases, and 6 bases stayed unmatched. The CDR3 consists of 13 residues. The germline V gene encodes CDR1 MNHEY and CDR2 SVGAGI. The CDR3 DNA sequence: TGTGCCAGCAGGCCGACAGGGGCCAAGCCCCAGCATTTT. Translated, it gives CASRPTGAKPQHF.

The CDR3 DNA reads as TGCAGTGCTCCGAGACTAGCAACCGGGGAGCTGTTTTTT. It translates to CSAPRLATGELFF. The V and J genes are TRBV20-1 and TRBJ2-2; 7 bases map to TRBD2. The V segment lost 5 bases and the J segment 5 bases; nucleotides outside the gene matches: 5. The CDR3 has 13 amino acids. Germline V gives CDR1 DFQATT, CDR2 SNEGSKA (reference sequence).

The chain joins TRBV7-2 to TRBJ2-3; possible D gene TRBD2, 7 bases. Deletions cut 4 bases from V and 3 bases from J, with 20 bases between. In germline, CDR1 is SGHTA, CDR2 FQGNSA. This CDR3 spans 17 amino acids. This CDR3 reads CASSSPPPGGSTDTQYF. CDR3 nucleotide sequence: TGTGCCAGCAGCTCCCCCCCTCCGGGGGGCAGTACAGATACGCAGTATTTT.

CDR3 protein: CASRPRDIRGQETQYF. The CDR3, as DNA: TGTGCCAGCAGACCCCGGGACATCAGGGGCCAAGAGACCCAGTACTTC. This chain connects TRBV2 to TRBJ2-5; D may be TRBD1 (6 bases). CDR3 length: 16 amino acids. Germline V lookup: CDR1 SNHLY, CDR2 FYNNEI. V gave up 6 bases and J gave up 1 base, with 18 bases separating them.

This clonotype appeared a few times. This chain joins TRBV6-2 or TRBV6-3 and TRBJ1-2; D remains unclear. V lost 2 bases, J lost 8 bases, and 15 bases lay in between. There are 14 residues in the CDR3. Germline CDR1 is MNHEY and CDR2 is SVGEGT. The CDR3 is CASSYPVPSGGYTF. CDR3 sequence (DNA): TGTGCCAGCAGTTACCCGGTTCCTTCTGGAGGCTACACCTTC.

The rearrangement links TRBV5-5 to TRBJ1-5, with D maybe TRBD1 (5 bases). CDR3 size: 13 residues. V lost 0 bases, J lost 9 bases, and 10 bases lay in between. From germline, CDR1 is SGHKS and CDR2 YYEKEE (reference sequence). CDR3 region: CASSLDGGPPQHF. Written as DNA, the CDR3 is TGTGCCAGCAGCTTGGATGGGGGACCGCCCCAGCATTTT.

The chain employs TRBV2 and TRBJ2-1; no reliable D call. Trimming pared 5 bases from V and 9 bases from J, leaving 17 bases between. Germline lookup yields CDR1 SNHLY and CDR2 FYNNEI. The CDR3 is made up of 14 amino acids. CDR3 in amino acids: CASSPVAGWLEQFF. In nucleotides, the CDR3 is TGTGCCAGCAGTCCCGTGGCAGGATGGCTTGAGCAGTTCTTC.